This TCR beta chain was retrieved from a study of blood T cell repertoires in COVID-19. The overall study: In each case, the material was cDNA or gDNA derived from T cells, B-cell-depleted T cells, or PBMCs.

Germline trimming cut 4 bases from V and 6 bases from J; bases unmatched to any gene: 11. The CDR3 extends over 15 amino acids. CDR1 and CDR2 (germline): MDHEN, SYDVKM. In the study's own analysis: Amplification of reference gene primers provided the estimated nucleated cell counts. The method was immunoSEQ multiplex PCR; TCRdb's version includes in-frame clones alone and lacks a portion of them. From that table come the V and J calls and clone size; the DNA was used to work out D and trimming. The data contain about 96,000 clones, 80% to 90% of them singletons. This clone has more than one count but fewer than ten.

The source material was peripheral blood. The sequence came from a human donor with COVID-19, enrolled during active disease. The donor label of this sample is uncertain. The rearrangement joins TRBV28 to TRBJ1-2; 7 positions match TRBD1. CDR3 DNA sequence: TGTGCCAGCAGTTCTCCCACAGGGGCGCTGAATGGCTACACCTTC. Translated: CASSSPTGALNGYTF.